This TCR beta chain was retrieved from a study of T cell clonality in common variable immunodeficiency. The study's findings and limits: CVID patient heterogeneity limited repertoire-clinical complication correlations. Shared TCRbeta clones were fewer between CVID subjects than controls.

The CDR3 contains 13 residues. Germline V CDR1 and CDR2: SGHAT, FQNNGV. Trimming stripped 3 bases from V and 4 bases from J, with 7 bases between. This clone has a handful of counts. Its antigen is unknown. The observed sequence ends 3 residues before the CDR3 terminus, with the missing tail filled in from the germline J gene. Some clones are missing from TCRdb's copy, which holds only in-frame ones; the method was immunoSEQ multiplex PCR. The profile covers around 45,000 clones, none occurring a single time. Both groups were predominantly of Caucasian heritage. The chain employs TRBV11-2 and TRBJ1-3; the D is unclear. The clonotype originates from a person between 18 and 69 years old in good health. The sequenced sample was peripheral blood mononuclear cells. The covered CDR3 bases are TGTGCCAGCAGCTTGGTCGCGGGAAACACC. Translated, it gives CASSLVAGNT. The full CDR3 is CASSLVAGNTIYF.